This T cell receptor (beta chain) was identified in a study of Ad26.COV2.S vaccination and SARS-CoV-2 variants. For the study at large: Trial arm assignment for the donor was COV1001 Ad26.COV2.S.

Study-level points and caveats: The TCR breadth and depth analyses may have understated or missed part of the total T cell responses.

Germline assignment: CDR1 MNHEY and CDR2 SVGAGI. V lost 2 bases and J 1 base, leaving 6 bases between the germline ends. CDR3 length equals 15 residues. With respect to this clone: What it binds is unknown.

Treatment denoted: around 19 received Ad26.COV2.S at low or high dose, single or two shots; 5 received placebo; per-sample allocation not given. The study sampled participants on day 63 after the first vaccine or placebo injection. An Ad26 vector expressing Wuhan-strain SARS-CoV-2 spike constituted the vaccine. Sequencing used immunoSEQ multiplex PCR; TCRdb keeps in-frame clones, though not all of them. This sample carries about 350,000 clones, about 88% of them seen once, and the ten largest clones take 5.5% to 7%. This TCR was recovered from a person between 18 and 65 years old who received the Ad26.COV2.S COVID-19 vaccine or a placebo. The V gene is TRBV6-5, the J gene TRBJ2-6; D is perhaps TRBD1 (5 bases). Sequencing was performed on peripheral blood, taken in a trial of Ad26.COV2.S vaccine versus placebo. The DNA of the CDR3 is TGTGCCAGCAGTTACAGGGGTTCTGGGGCCAACGTCCTGACTTTC. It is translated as CASSYRGSGANVLTF.